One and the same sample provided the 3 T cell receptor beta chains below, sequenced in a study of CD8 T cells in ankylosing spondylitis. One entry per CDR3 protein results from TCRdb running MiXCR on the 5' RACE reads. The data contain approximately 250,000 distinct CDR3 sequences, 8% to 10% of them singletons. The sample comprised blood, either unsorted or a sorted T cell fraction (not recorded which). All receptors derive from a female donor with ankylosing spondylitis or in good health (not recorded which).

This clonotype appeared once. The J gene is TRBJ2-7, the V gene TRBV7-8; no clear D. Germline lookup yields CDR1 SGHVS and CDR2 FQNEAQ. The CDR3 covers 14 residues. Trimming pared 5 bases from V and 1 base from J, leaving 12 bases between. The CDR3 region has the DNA TGTGCCAGCAGCACCGGGCTCACTTCCTACGAGCAGTACTTC. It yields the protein CASSTGLTSYEQYF.

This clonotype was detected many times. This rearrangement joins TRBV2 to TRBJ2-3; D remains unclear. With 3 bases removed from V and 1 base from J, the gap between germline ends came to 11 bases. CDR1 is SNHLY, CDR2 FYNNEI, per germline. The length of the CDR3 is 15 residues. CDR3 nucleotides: TGTGCCAGCAGTGATGCGCCCCTTGGCACAGATACGCAGTATTTT. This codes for CASSDAPLGTDTQYF.

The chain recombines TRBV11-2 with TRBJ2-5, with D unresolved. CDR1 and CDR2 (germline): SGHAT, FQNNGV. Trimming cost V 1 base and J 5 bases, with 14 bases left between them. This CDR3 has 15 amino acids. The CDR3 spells CASSLVLRVRETQYF. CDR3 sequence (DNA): TGTGCCAGCAGCTTAGTTCTTAGGGTGCGGGAGACCCAGTACTTC.